These 18 T cell receptor beta chains share one sample of origin, sequenced in a study of blood T cell repertoires in COVID-19. Generated by immunoSEQ multiplex PCR, the TCRdb table keeps only in-frame clones and is missing some. The sample carries tens of thousands of clones, roughly four fifths recorded once. The sequenced material came from peripheral blood. The receptors derive from a human donor with acute or convalescent COVID-19. The donor label of this sample is uncertain.

The V gene is TRBV5-1, the J gene TRBJ1-2; tentative D call: TRBD1 (6 bases). V was trimmed by 4 bases and J by 4 bases, leaving 14 bases between them. Germline CDR1 and CDR2: SGHRS and YFSETQ. The CDR3 has 14 residues. DNA for the CDR3: TGCGCCAGCAGCCCTCAGACAGGAACCTATGGCTACACCTTC. Amino acids: CASSPQTGTYGYTF.

V usage is TRBV9 and J usage is TRBJ2-7, with TRBD1 as a possible D gene (5 bases). The CDR3 has 15 residues. Germline V lookup: CDR1 SGDLS, CDR2 YYNGEE. With 4 bases removed from V and 5 bases from J, the gap between germline ends came to 19 bases. The CDR3 loop reads CASSPELGRINEQYF. CDR3 bases: TGTGCCAGCAGCCCCGAGTTGGGGCGCATAAACGAGCAGTACTTC.

This clone was counted once. The CDR3 reads CASSQGSGGGNQPQHF. CDR3 DNA sequence: TGCGCCAGCAGCCAAGGATCAGGGGGCGGAAATCAGCCCCAGCATTTT. This rearrangement joins TRBV4-1 to TRBJ1-5; TRBD1 matches at 8 bases. Per the germline V gene, CDR1 is MGHRA and CDR2 is YSYEKL. CDR3 size: 16 residues. J lost 4 bases, V lost 1 base, and 6 bases had no gene match.

This chain uses TRBV10-1 with TRBJ2-1; 7 positions agree with TRBD2. V shed 3 bases, J shed 6 bases, and the junction held 5 bases outside the gene matches. Germline CDR1 reads WNHNN; CDR2 reads SYGVQD (reference sequence). The CDR3 extends over 14 amino acids. The CDR3 DNA reads as TGCGCCAGCAGTGATCAGCGGGGATCCAATGAGCAGTTCTTC. Encoded protein: CASSDQRGSNEQFF.

The chain employs TRBV5-1 and TRBJ1-2; D is perhaps TRBD1 (5 bases). The CDR3 sequence is 14 residues long. Germline assignment: CDR1 SGHRS and CDR2 YFSETQ. The ends were cut back, 3 bases at V and 7 bases at J, with 16 bases in the middle. In DNA, the CDR3 is TGCGCCAGCAGCTCAGTTCAGGGTTTAAGTGGCTACACCTTC. As protein: CASSSVQGLSGYTF.

The chain uses TRBV5-4 and TRBJ2-3; 12 nucleotides align to TRBD1. V lost 4 bases to trimming and J lost 4 bases; unmatched junction nucleotides: 7. This CDR3 has 16 amino acids. Germline lookup yields CDR1 SGHNT and CDR2 YYREEE (reference sequence). The CDR3 bases are TGTGCCAGCAGCCGATGGGACAGGGGGCAGGCAGATACGCAGTATTTT. This encodes CASSRWDRGQADTQYF.

V gene TRBV1 combines with J gene TRBJ2-1; TRBD2, the table's D call, was not compared with the DNA. TRBV1 is deemed a pseudogene. This CDR3 has 15 amino acids. CDR3 in amino acids: CTSSPALAGGIEQFF. In nucleotides, the CDR3 is TGCACCAGCAGCCCGGCCCTGGCGGGAGGAATTGAGCAGTTCTTC.

This clone showed up just once. The chain has TRBV5-1 and TRBJ2-1; D is perhaps TRBD2 (7 bases). Between the trimmed V and J ends, which lost 0 bases and 6 bases, there was a span of 10 bases. Germline lookup yields CDR1 SGHRS and CDR2 YFSETQ. There are 14 residues in the CDR3. CDR3: CASSLGEGGNEQFF. The CDR3 DNA sequence: TGCGCCAGCAGCTTGGGGGAGGGGGGCAATGAGCAGTTCTTC.

The chain is built from TRBV19 and TRBJ1-1; no clear D. Trimming removed 5 bases from V and 0 bases from J, with 10 bases in between. Germline lookup yields CDR1 LNHDA and CDR2 SQIVND (reference sequence). The CDR3 extends over 14 amino acids. The CDR3 region has the DNA TGTGCCAGTAGTTTTGGCAGAATGAACACTGAAGCTTTCTTT. Translation: CASSFGRMNTEAFF.

This clone was seen a few times. The chain joins TRBV11-2 to TRBJ2-2; no clear D. Trimming shortened V by 2 bases and J by 9 bases, and 4 bases separated the two germline ends. The germline gives CDR1 SGHAT, CDR2 FQNNGV. The CDR3 has 11 residues. As DNA, the CDR3 is TGTGCCAGCAGCTTACCAAGGGAGCTGTTTTTT. Its protein is CASSLPRELFF.

The gene calls are TRBV7-8 and TRBJ1-5; 8 nucleotides line up with TRBD1. Germline loops: CDR1 SGHVS, CDR2 FQNEAQ. The CDR3 is 15 amino acids. V lost 8 bases to trimming and J lost 5 bases; unmatched junction nucleotides: 11. CDR3 bases: TGTGCCAGCGGGATTCAACAGGGGGGACATCAGCCCCAGCATTTT. Translating it yields CASGIQQGGHQPQHF.

The chain is built from TRBV7-8 and TRBJ2-5, with 12 bases matching TRBD2. The junction had 4 bases not matched to a gene; V was cut back by 3 bases and J by 5 bases. The length of the CDR3 is 15 residues. Germline V CDR1 and CDR2: SGHVS, FQNEAQ. In DNA, the CDR3 is TGTGCCAGCAGCTTGGGACTAGCGGGTCGTGAGACCCAGTACTTC. Translated, it gives CASSLGLAGRETQYF. Full variable domain (remainder filled in from reference TRBV7-8 and TRBJ2-5): GAGVSQSPRYKVAKRGQDVALRCDPISGHVSLFWYQQALGQGPEFLTYFQNEAQLDKSGLPSDRFFAERPEGSVSTLKIQRTQQEDSAVYLCASSLGLAGRETQYFGPGTRLLVL.

The genes are TRBV19 and TRBJ2-3, with 9 positions matching TRBD1. V lost 5 bases, J lost 2 bases, and 5 bases stayed unmatched. The germline CDR1 and CDR2 sequences are LNHDA and SQIVND (reference sequence). The CDR3 extends over 15 amino acids. The CDR3 region has the DNA TGTGCCAGTAGTTCCGGGACAGGGCTCACAGATACGCAGTATTTT. Encoded protein: CASSSGTGLTDTQYF.

This rearrangement joins TRBV19 to TRBJ1-1; possible D gene TRBD1, 6 bases. Germline CDR1 reads LNHDA; CDR2 reads SQIVND (reference sequence). With 3 bases removed from V and 5 bases from J, the gap between germline ends came to 16 bases. The CDR3 covers 15 residues. In DNA form, the CDR3 reads TGTGCCAGTAGTATTTTGTTGGTTAGGGGGACTGAAGCTTTCTTT. It encodes CASSILLVRGTEAFF.

The V gene is TRBV4-3, the J gene TRBJ2-5; possible D gene TRBD1, 6 bases. V lost 0 bases, J lost 13 bases, and 24 bases lay in between. Germline-derived CDR1 and CDR2 are LGHNA and YSLEER. The CDR3 contains 16 residues. The CDR3 bases are TGCGCCAGCAGCCAAGATCAGGGGTCCCTAGCAAGGAAACTGTACTTC. Its protein product is CASSQDQGSLARKLYF.

The V call is TRBV2, the J call TRBJ1-1; no clear D. This CDR3 is built from 11 residues. Trimming shortened V by 2 bases and J by 6 bases, and 4 bases separated the two germline ends. Per the germline V gene, CDR1 is SNHLY and CDR2 is FYNNEI. CDR3: CASSELSEAFF. As DNA, the CDR3 is TGTGCCAGCAGTGAACTCTCTGAAGCTTTCTTT.

This chain links TRBV6-5 with TRBJ1-2; D possibly corresponds to TRBD1 (6 bases). Trimming removed 6 bases from V and 6 bases from J, with 11 bases in between. The CDR3 sequence is 12 residues long. The germline CDR1 and CDR2 sequences are MNHEY and SVGAGI. CDR3: CASRRTADGYTF. The CDR3 nucleotides are TGTGCCAGCAGAAGGACAGCAGATGGCTACACCTTC.

A few counts support this clone. The rearrangement joins TRBV10-1 to TRBJ1-5; 10 bases align to TRBD1. CDR3 length: 21 residues. V dropped 2 bases and J dropped 0; count of bases not matched to a gene: 16. The germline V gene has CDR1 WNHNN and CDR2 SYGVQD (reference sequence). The CDR3 region has the DNA TGCGCCAGCAGTGAGCTTCCGACAGGGGGCACTATATGGGATAGCAATCAGCCCCAGCATTTT. Residues: CASSELPTGGTIWDSNQPQHF.